A single sample is the source of the 5 T cell receptor beta chains below, sequenced in a study of STAT3 mutations in large granular lymphocyte leukemia. The study, taken as a whole, reports: Every T-cell large granular lymphocyte leukemia patient had at least one immunodominant TCR beta clonotype.

Libraries were prepared by immunoSEQ multiplex PCR; TCRdb keeps only in-frame clonotypes and omits some of them. The data contain 10,000 or so clones, around 87% of them singletons. No antigens are known for them. The sequenced sample was peripheral blood mononuclear cells. The receptors originated from a man aged 80 or over with T-cell large granular lymphocyte leukemia. Some clones in this sample may be carry-over from other donors' samples.

This sequence joins TRBV6-6 and TRBJ1-5; 8 bases fit TRBD1. Germline trimming cut 2 bases from V and 6 bases from J; bases unmatched to any gene: 6. The CDR3 has 15 amino acids. Per germline, CDR1 MNHNY and CDR2 SVGAGI (reference sequence). CDR3 sequence reads: CASSYTGQGIQPQHF. CDR3 DNA: TGTGCCAGCAGTTACACAGGACAGGGAATTCAGCCCCAGCATTTT.

The chain employs TRBV5-1 and TRBJ2-5, with 7 nucleotides matching TRBD2. The CDR3 contains 16 residues. V shed 4 bases, J shed 0 bases, and the junction held 9 bases outside the gene matches. CDR1 SGHRS and CDR2 YFSETQ come from the germline V gene. CDR3 region: CASSITGTTNQETQYF. CDR3 in DNA: TGCGCCAGCAGCATAACCGGGACTACAAACCAAGAGACCCAGTACTTC.

The gene calls are TRBV30 and TRBJ1-2; 7 nucleotides agree with TRBD1. Germline loops: CDR1 GTSNPN, CDR2 SVGIG (reference sequence). CDR3 length: 12 amino acids. The J segment lost 10 bases and the V segment lost 2 bases, leaving 7 bases of the junction unmatched. CDR3 loop: CAWSPGQDYYTF. The CDR3 coding sequence is TGTGCCTGGAGTCCCGGACAGGACTACTACACCTTC.

J is TRBJ1-5 and V is TRBV18, with D perhaps TRBD1 (6 bases). This CDR3 is built from 14 residues. Per germline, CDR1 KGHSH and CDR2 LQKENI. V was cut by 4 bases and J by 2 bases, with 9 bases left in between. Here the CDR3 DNA reads TGTGCCAGCTCACTGGGACAAGGCAATCAGCCCCAGCATTTT. Translating gives CASSLGQGNQPQHF.

CDR3 amino acids: CASSSRGISSPLHF. The CDR3 DNA is TGCGCCAGCAGCTCCCGGGGGATAAGCTCACCCCTCCACTTT. The rearrangement joins TRBV5-1 to TRBJ1-6, with a weak D call TRBD1 (5 bases). V dropped 3 bases and J dropped 10 bases, with 14 bases sitting between them. The length of the CDR3 is 14 residues. The germline gives CDR1 SGHRS, CDR2 YFSETQ.